The 2 T cell receptor beta chains reported below all come from one sample, sequenced in a study of PD-L1 blockade in urothelial cancer. Noted time point: peripheral blood 6 weeks after treatment start. TCRdb keeps only in-frame clones here, not all; method: immunoSEQ multiplex PCR. The sample lists about 120,000 clones, about 89% seen once, with under 2% in the top ten. The input for sequencing was PBMCs, taken around atezolizumab (anti-PD-L1) treatment. Source of these receptors: a man in his sixties with urothelial cancer.

The chain carries TRBV6-5 and TRBJ2-7, with 9 bases matching TRBD1. With 2 bases clipped from V and 2 bases from J, the junction kept 4 bases outside the gene matches. Looked up from germline, CDR1 is MNHEY and CDR2 is SVGAGI. The CDR3 is 15 residues long. In DNA form, the CDR3 reads TGTGCCAGCAGTTACGGGGACAGGGAAACCTACGAGCAGTACTTC. Translated: CASSYGDRETYEQYF.

The chain joins TRBV19 to TRBJ1-2, with 7 positions matching TRBD1. The CDR3 totals 14 residues. Germline V gene sequence: CDR1 LNHDA, CDR2 SQIVND (reference sequence). Trimming removed 7 bases from V and 7 bases from J; junction bases left unmatched: 12. The CDR3 is CASMRTLEGAGYTF. Here the CDR3 DNA reads TGTGCCAGTATGCGGACCCTCGAGGGGGCTGGCTACACCTTC.